The 18 T cell receptor beta chains given below trace back to one sample, sequenced in a study of spatial heterogeneity in lung cancer. Sample time point: sample taken at primary tumor resection. One entry per CDR3 protein results from TCRdb running MiXCR on the 5' RACE reads. The sample holds tens of thousands of distinct CDR3 sequences, less than 9.5% seen once. The starting material was PBMCs, obtained at surgery. The receptor source for this set is a female donor with early-stage non-small cell lung cancer.

This clonotype has a handful of counts. The V and J genes are TRBV7-2 and TRBJ2-7; unclear D gene. V shed 2 bases and J shed 7 bases, with 15 bases lying between them. Germline V gives CDR1 SGHTA, CDR2 FQGNSA. This CDR3 comprises 14 residues. CDR3 DNA: TGTGCCAGCAGCTTAATGAAGGGTTCGGTGGAGCAGTACTTC. Its protein product is CASSLMKGSVEQYF.

This clonotype was detected ten times or more. The chain links TRBV28 to TRBJ1-6; D gene unclear. V lost 7 bases to trimming and J lost 8 bases, with 12 bases between them. Germline loops: CDR1 MDHEN, CDR2 SYDVKM. CDR3 size: 13 residues. The DNA for the CDR3 is TGTGCCAGCACGGCCATAGGATATTCACCCCTCCACTTT. This encodes CASTAIGYSPLHF.

In this sample, this clonotype turned up many times. This rearrangement joins TRBV20-1 to TRBJ2-1; the match to TRBD2 covers 7 bases. The CDR3 loop spans 16 amino acids. The germline V gene has CDR1 DFQATT and CDR2 SNEGSKA (reference sequence). V trimming: 0 bases; J trimming: 8 bases; junction bases outside the gene matches: 13. CDR3 sequence (DNA): TGCAGTGCTAGAGACCCTGCTCGCGGGAGTTTCGATGAGCAGTTCTTC. This gives the protein CSARDPARGSFDEQFF.

The V call is TRBV11-2, the J call TRBJ2-7; 8 bases match TRBD1. The CDR3 is made up of 14 amino acids. CDR1 and CDR2 from the germline V gene are SGHAT and FQNNGV. The J segment lost 2 bases and the V segment lost 5 bases, leaving 5 bases of the junction unmatched. This CDR3 reads CASSPDRGTYEQYF. The CDR3 nucleotides read TGTGCCAGCAGCCCCGACAGGGGTACCTACGAGCAGTACTTC.

V and J are TRBV29-1 and TRBJ2-5, with 7 nucleotides matching TRBD2. The CDR3 length is 12 residues. Germline V lookup: CDR1 SQVTM, CDR2 ANQGSEA. J was trimmed by 3 bases and V by 5 bases; bases with no gene match: 3. The CDR3 DNA reads as TGCAGCGTTTGGGGAGGGGAAGAGACCCAGTACTTC. Translated, it gives CSVWGGEETQYF.

This clonotype was recorded many times. This chain joins TRBV11-2 and TRBJ2-5, with D unclear. The V gene's germline CDR1 is SGHAT and CDR2 FQNNGV. This CDR3 comprises 13 residues. V was clipped by 1 base and J by 4 bases, with 7 bases between them. In nucleotides, the CDR3 is TGTGCCAGCAGCTTAGTGGACGCAGAGACCCAGTACTTC. Protein product: CASSLVDAETQYF.

The chain links TRBV5-1 to TRBJ2-5, with D tentatively TRBD1 or TRBD2 (5 bases each). Germline V gene data show CDR1 as SGHRS and CDR2 as YFSETQ. Deletions cut 3 bases from V and 5 bases from J, with 17 bases between. CDR3 length: 15 amino acids. The CDR3 region has the DNA TGCGCCAGCAGCTACGACGGGGCGACGGGGGAGACCCAGTACTTC. Its protein is CASSYDGATGETQYF.

There are a few counts of this clonotype. V usage is TRBV5-5 and J usage is TRBJ2-5, with TRBD2 identical over 7 bases. Trimming cost V 3 bases and J 5 bases; bases outside gene matches: 13. The CDR3 totals 16 residues. Per germline, CDR1 SGHKS and CDR2 YYEKEE (reference sequence). The CDR3 here is CASSSSHSSGDETQYF. The CDR3 nucleotides are TGTGCCAGCAGCTCCTCCCATTCCAGCGGGGACGAGACCCAGTACTTC.

This clonotype showed up many times. The chain recombines TRBV11-2 with TRBJ2-4; D gene ambiguous. V shed 3 bases and J shed 0 bases, with 9 bases lying between them. The CDR3 is 15 amino acids. Per the germline V gene, CDR1 is SGHAT and CDR2 is FQNNGV. CDR3 residues: CASSFVGLAKNIQYF. As DNA, the CDR3 is TGTGCCAGCAGCTTCGTCGGGTTAGCCAAAAACATTCAGTACTTC.

This clonotype occurred a few times. The V and J genes are TRBV4-3 and TRBJ1-2; TRBD1 is a possible D gene (6 bases). Trimming pared 1 base from V and 4 bases from J, leaving 7 bases between. This CDR3 is built from 13 residues. Germline assignment: CDR1 LGHNA and CDR2 YSLEER. CDR3 amino acids: CASSQVRGYGYTF. DNA of the CDR3: TGCGCCAGCAGCCAAGTCAGGGGCTATGGCTACACCTTC.

V is TRBV7-2 and J is TRBJ2-7; 10 bases agree with TRBD2. Germline-derived CDR1 and CDR2 are SGHTA and FQGNSA. V lost 2 bases, J lost 6 bases, and 4 bases stayed unmatched. The CDR3 extends over 14 amino acids. CDR3 loop: CASSLPAGGLEQYF. The CDR3 DNA reads TGTGCCAGCAGCTTACCAGCGGGGGGGCTCGAGCAGTACTTC.

There are many counts of this clonotype. The chain links TRBV28 to TRBJ1-2; the D gene is possibly TRBD1 (5 bases). The V end lost 4 bases, the J end lost 0 bases, and 12 bases lay between the germline ends. This CDR3 is built from 15 residues. Germline V CDR1 and CDR2: MDHEN, SYDVKM. The CDR3 here is CASSWGGATNYGYTF. CDR3 nucleotide sequence: TGTGCCAGCAGTTGGGGAGGGGCCACTAACTATGGCTACACCTTC.

This clonotype turned up a few times. J is TRBJ2-7 and V is TRBV6-5; 11 bases agree with TRBD2. Germline CDR1 reads MNHEY; CDR2 reads SVGAGI. The CDR3 sequence is 13 residues long. Trimming cost V 4 bases and J 5 bases; bases outside gene matches: 1. CDR3 bases: TGTGCCAGCAGTTTTAGCGGGGGGGACGAGCAGTACTTC. This sequence encodes CASSFSGGDEQYF.

Many counts were recorded for this clonotype. V and J are TRBV10-3 and TRBJ2-7; 8 nucleotides align to TRBD2. Germline V gives CDR1 ENHRY, CDR2 SYGVKD. The CDR3 length is 15 residues. J gave up 3 bases and V 4 bases, and 8 bases lay outside the gene matches. The CDR3 sequence: CAISGKSGGDYEQYF. For the CDR3, the DNA is TGTGCCATCAGTGGGAAAAGCGGGGGAGACTACGAGCAGTACTTC.

A few counts support this clonotype. The chain recombines TRBV5-4 with TRBJ1-6; D may be TRBD1 (5 bases). Trimming shortened V by 0 bases and J by 5 bases, and 12 bases separated the two germline ends. The CDR3 is 16 amino acids. The germline CDR1 and CDR2 sequences are SGHNT and YYREEE (reference sequence). CDR3 region: CASSLEGRLNNSPLHF. DNA for the CDR3: TGTGCCAGCAGCTTGGAGGGGAGGCTCAATAATTCACCCCTCCACTTT.

The chain has TRBV4-2 and TRBJ2-7; 12 bases fit TRBD2. The germline V gene encodes CDR1 LGHNA and CDR2 YNFKEQ. V trimming: 4 bases; J trimming: 6 bases; junction bases outside the gene matches: 19. The CDR3 contains 19 residues. Written as DNA, the CDR3 is TGTGCCAGCAGCCGACGACTAGCGGGAGACCCCTCGGGGGAAGCCGAGCAGTACTTC. As protein: CASSRRLAGDPSGEAEQYF.

This clonotype has ten or more counts. The rearrangement links TRBV6-7 to TRBJ1-5; possibly TRBD1 for D (6 bases). TRBV6-7 is flagged as an ORF with uncertain function. The ends were cut back, 6 bases at V and 5 bases at J, with 17 bases in the middle. The CDR3 consists of 15 residues. The DNA of the CDR3 is TGTGCCAGCAGCCGCGACGGAGGGGGAGATCAGCCCCAGCATTTT. This translates into CASSRDGGGDQPQHF.

This clonotype occurred a few times. The rearrangement uses TRBV30 and TRBJ1-6, with D uncertain. Trimming shortened V by 0 bases and J by 13 bases, and 10 bases separated the two germline ends. This CDR3 comprises 12 residues. Germline V gene lookup returns CDR1 GTSNPN and CDR2 SVGIG (reference sequence). The CDR3 loop reads CAWSVWSIPLHF. CDR3 DNA sequence: TGTGCCTGGAGTGTCTGGAGTATCCCCCTCCACTTT.